A selection of T cell receptor beta chains follows, all from one sample in a study of T-cell reconstitution after alpha-beta-depleted transplantation in children. TCRdb reprocessed the PCR reads via MiXCR and lists one record per CDR3 protein. The sample consists of hundreds of thousands of distinct CDR3 sequences, about 15% of them appearing once. The specimen comprised PBMCs, mostly from graft donor cells, sampled 360 days after TCRalphabeta/CD19-depleted stem cell transplant. The receptors were sampled from a male patient younger than 18 who had a stem cell transplant for acute lymphoblastic leukemia, so the T cells may come from the graft donor. Both conserved end residues are part of each CDR3. Each record gives: V gene, clone size, D gene, J gene, CDR3 DNA, CDR3 protein. The D gene is left open where the match is weak. Clone size is given for some rows only: seen once, a few or many times, or a class if the clone is expanded.

TRBV20-1	-	TRBD2	TRBJ2-1	TGCAGTGCTAGAAGGCCTGGTAGCGGGAGCCTGGTCGATGAGCAGTTCTTC	CSARRPGSGSLVDEQFF
TRBV25-1	few	-	TRBJ2-1	TGTGCCAGCAGTGAATCCAAGGTCAGGGAGCGTGATGAGCAGTTCTTC	CASSESKVRERDEQFF
TRBV12-3/TRBV12-4	few	TRBD1	TRBJ2-5	TGTGCCAGCAGTAATAGGGACAGCCCAAGAGAGACCCAGTACTTC	CASSNRDSPRETQYF
TRBV5-1	-	-	TRBJ2-2	TGCGCCAGCAGCTTCGGGGCAGGGACTTCCCTTGAGCTGTTTTTT	CASSFGAGTSLELFF
TRBV18	-	-	TRBJ1-5	TGTGCCAGCTCACCTTCCCGGGGGGGGACTAATCAGCCCCAGCATTTT	CASSPSRGGTNQPQHF
TRBV7-3	-	TRBD2	TRBJ2-5	TGTGCCAGCAGCCCTAGCGGGAGTAGATGGGGAGAGACCCAGTACTTC	CASSPSGSRWGETQYF
TRBV7-3	-	TRBD1	TRBJ1-4	TGCGCCAGCAGCCAAGAAAACAGGGGGCGAGAAAAACTGTTTTTT	CASSQENRGREKLFF
TRBV3-1	-	-	TRBJ2-7	TGTGCCAGCAGCCAGCTCTCCTTCTACGAGCAGTACTTC	CASSQLSFYEQYF
TRBV29-1	-	-	TRBJ1-4	TGCAGCGGGAAGACTTACCCTACTTTT	CSGKTYPTF
TRBV5-1	-	-	TRBJ1-1	TGCGCCAGCAGCTTGGAGAGCACCGTGAACACTGAAGCTTTCTTT	CASSLESTVNTEAFF
TRBV13	-	-	TRBJ2-7	TGTGCCAGCAGCTCCATGGGACCTCCCCCGTACTTC	CASSSMGPPPYF